This entry lists 14 T cell receptor beta chains sequenced from one sample in a study of shared clonotypes between healthy human individuals. Profiled with immunoSEQ multiplex PCR; TCRdb holds only in-frame clones, not every one. The table lists about 510,000 clones, about 75% of them singletons. Specimen: PBMCs. The receptors derive from a woman in her thirties or forties in good health. Some clones in this sample may be carry-over from other donors' samples.

The V and J genes are TRBV27 and TRBJ2-7; the match to TRBD2 covers 11 bases. V dropped 6 bases and J dropped 4; count of bases not matched to a gene: 8. The CDR3 has 15 residues. Germline V gene data show CDR1 as MNHEY and CDR2 as SMNVEV (reference sequence). CDR3 amino acids: CASRGRLAGRYEQYF. For the CDR3, the DNA is TGTGCCAGCAGGGGACGACTAGCGGGACGGTACGAGCAGTACTTC.

The rearrangement links TRBV7-8 to TRBJ2-3, with 11 bases identical to TRBD2. From germline, CDR1 is SGHVS and CDR2 FQNEAQ. CDR3 length: 13 amino acids. V shed 6 bases and J 4 bases; nucleotides not matched to a gene: 0. CDR3 loop: CASRTSGADTQYF. The DNA for the CDR3 is TGTGCCAGCAGGACTAGCGGGGCAGATACGCAGTATTTT.

With regard to this clone: This specimen includes other DNA sequences encoding the same CDR3. This sequence joins TRBV9 and TRBJ1-5; the match to TRBD1 covers 7 bases. The V and J ends lost 2 bases and 3 bases, in that order; junction bases with no gene match: 2. CDR3 length: 14 residues. The V gene's germline CDR1 is SGDLS and CDR2 YYNGEE. CDR3 nucleotide sequence: TGTGCCAGCAGCGTGGGACAGTCCAATCAGCCCCAGCATTTT. This translates into CASSVGQSNQPQHF.

The CDR3 loop is CASSTRTSGSGNEQFF. The CDR3 DNA follows: TGTGCCAGCAGCACCAGGACTAGCGGGAGCGGCAATGAGCAGTTCTTC. This chain links TRBV7-6 with TRBJ2-1, with 13 positions matching TRBD2. CDR1 SGHVS and CDR2 FNYEAQ come from the germline V gene. CDR3 size: 16 residues. V shed 5 bases and J 6 bases; nucleotides not matched to a gene: 7.

The chain employs TRBV19 and TRBJ2-5; D perhaps matches TRBD1 (5 bases). CDR1 and CDR2 from the germline V gene are LNHDA and SQIVND (reference sequence). V lost 3 bases and J 2 bases, leaving 13 bases between the germline ends. The CDR3 loop spans 15 amino acids. DNA for the CDR3: TGTGCCAGTAGTATGGTGGGGCAGCTACAAGAGACCCAGTACTTC. Residues: CASSMVGQLQETQYF.

The rearrangement links TRBV7-3 to TRBJ2-3, with D possibly matching TRBD2 (5 bases). Germline lookup yields CDR1 SGHTA and CDR2 FQGTGA. The germline V and J ends were trimmed by 2 bases and 0 bases, with 9 bases remaining between them. The CDR3 runs 15 residues. The CDR3 region is CASSLEGRSTDTQYF. As DNA, the CDR3 is TGTGCCAGCAGCTTAGAGGGCAGGAGCACAGATACGCAGTATTTT.

The gene calls are TRBV5-1 and TRBJ2-7; D perhaps matches TRBD1 (6 bases). The length of the CDR3 is 15 residues. Per germline, CDR1 SGHRS and CDR2 YFSETQ. With 0 bases removed from V and 3 bases from J, the gap between germline ends came to 13 bases. The CDR3 loop is CASSLGQGNFYEQYF. The DNA of the CDR3 is TGCGCCAGCAGCTTGGGTCAGGGGAATTTCTACGAGCAGTACTTC.

The CDR3 region is CASSVLGGNEKLFF. The CDR3 DNA sequence: TGTGCCAGCAGTGTCTTGGGAGGTAATGAAAAACTGTTTTTT. This chain uses TRBV2 with TRBJ1-4; D is unclear. The CDR3 has 14 amino acids. Trimming pared 4 bases from V and 4 bases from J, leaving 10 bases between. Germline V gene sequence: CDR1 SNHLY, CDR2 FYNNEI.

The chain uses TRBV5-1 and TRBJ2-1; TRBD2 aligns across 11 bases. CDR1 is SGHRS, CDR2 YFSETQ, per germline. The J segment lost 3 bases and the V segment lost 6 bases, leaving 2 bases of the junction unmatched. The CDR3 covers 14 residues. CDR3 nucleotides: TGCGCCAGCAAGACTAGCGGGGACTACAATGAGCAGTTCTTC. This encodes CASKTSGDYNEQFF.

This chain joins TRBV19 and TRBJ2-3; 10 bases line up with TRBD2. Germline CDR1 is LNHDA and CDR2 is SQIVND (reference sequence). This CDR3 has 14 residues. V lost 6 bases to trimming and J lost 2 bases; unmatched junction nucleotides: 2. The CDR3 loop is CASRLAGSTDTQYF. The DNA of the CDR3 is TGTGCCAGTAGACTAGCGGGATCCACAGATACGCAGTATTTT.

This clone is a singleton in its sample. The genes are TRBV7-2 and TRBJ1-1, with D maybe TRBD1 (5 bases). CDR1 is SGHTA, CDR2 FQGNSA, per germline. Trimming cost V 6 bases and J 2 bases, with 13 bases left between them. The CDR3 contains 14 residues. CDR3 sequence reads: CASSLLGANTEAFF. In DNA form, the CDR3 reads TGTGCCAGCAGTTTATTAGGGGCTAACACTGAAGCTTTCTTT.

V is TRBV11-3 and J is TRBJ1-3; D unresolved. Per the germline V gene, CDR1 is SGHNT and CDR2 is YENEEA. V was pared by 4 bases and J by 1 base, with 5 bases between. The CDR3 spans 13 residues. The CDR3 protein is CASSSESGNTIYF. Here the CDR3 DNA reads TGTGCCAGCAGCTCCGAGTCTGGAAACACCATATATTTT.

CDR3 sequence (DNA): TGTGCCAGCAGTTTTTCCGGGGCGGCCCTCCACTTT. Its protein product is CASSFSGAALHF. The chain recombines TRBV28 with TRBJ1-6, with a tentative D call TRBD1 (5 bases). The CDR3 is 12 amino acids. V was pared by 3 bases and J by 14 bases, with 11 bases between. Looked up from germline, CDR1 is MDHEN and CDR2 is SYDVKM.

The rearrangement links TRBV19 to TRBJ2-7, with TRBD1 as a possible D gene (5 bases). V lost 5 bases, J lost 0 bases, and 11 bases lay in between. This CDR3 has 14 residues. The germline V gene encodes CDR1 LNHDA and CDR2 SQIVND (reference sequence). The CDR3 bases are TGTGCCAGTAGTTTGACAGCCGACTCCTACGAGCAGTACTTC. Amino acids: CASSLTADSYEQYF.